The next 13 T cell receptor beta chains were all read from a single sample in a study of beta chain features in type 1 diabetes. Isolated RNA was reverse transcribed in full, so expressed TCRB transcripts were sequenced. The protocol was immunoSEQ multiplex PCR, while the TCRdb copy is restricted to in-frame clones and leaves out a portion. The sample contains around 290,000 clones, about 7.8% of which appear only once. Input material: central memory CD4+ T cells from blood. Source of these receptors: a woman aged 18-29 years in good health.

This clone was detected a few times. The V and J genes are TRBV15 and TRBJ1-5, with a possible D match to TRBD1 (5 bases). V was pared by 4 bases and J by 0 bases, with 10 bases between. Germline V gene data show CDR1 as LNHNV and CDR2 as YYDKDF (reference sequence). The CDR3 sequence is 15 residues long. CDR3 loop: CATSTLTASNQPQHF. The CDR3 DNA reads TGTGCCACCAGCACACTGACAGCTAGCAATCAGCCCCAGCATTTT.

The J gene is TRBJ1-2, the V gene TRBV29-1, with D maybe TRBD1 (5 bases). The germline CDR1 and CDR2 sequences are SQVTM and ANQGSEA. V gave up 7 bases and J gave up 2 bases, with 14 bases separating them. The CDR3 sequence is 13 residues long. The CDR3 DNA reads TGCAGCGCCCGGGCTGGGGGGAACTATGGCTACACCTTC. Translating gives CSARAGGNYGYTF. Complete variable domain (other parts from reference TRBV29-1 and TRBJ1-2): SAVISQKPSRDICQRGTSLTIQCQVDSQVTMMFWYRQQPGQSLTLIATANQGSEATYESGFVIDKFPISRPNLTFSTLTVSNMSPEDSSIYLCSARAGGNYGYTFGSGTRLTVV.

The gene calls are TRBV7-9 and TRBJ1-5, with D possibly matching TRBD1 (5 bases). The CDR3 consists of 12 residues. Germline CDR1 is SEHNR and CDR2 is FQNEAQ (reference sequence). Trimming left V 7 bases short and J 9 bases short, with 13 bases between. For the CDR3, the DNA is TGTGCCAGCAACCGAGGGGTGGGGCCCCAGCATTTT. This sequence encodes CASNRGVGPQHF.

This rearrangement joins TRBV20-1 to TRBJ1-2, with D perhaps matching TRBD1 (6 bases). CDR3 length equals 11 residues. Germline V lookup: CDR1 DFQATT, CDR2 SNEGSKA (reference sequence). The germline V and J ends were trimmed by 7 bases and 7 bases, with 13 bases remaining between them. The CDR3 spells CSVQGQGGYTF. Written as DNA, the CDR3 is TGCAGTGTGCAGGGGCAGGGTGGCTACACCTTC.

DNA of the CDR3: TGTGCCAGCAGCTTAAGGTGGGGAGGGGAGACCCAGTACTTC. Encoded protein: CASSLRWGGETQYF. The V gene is TRBV7-2, the J gene TRBJ2-5; 7 bases agree with TRBD2. V lost 2 bases, J lost 5 bases, and 5 bases stayed unmatched. Germline V lookup: CDR1 SGHTA, CDR2 FQGNSA. This CDR3 has 14 residues.

This clone came up a few times. The chain has TRBV7-6 and TRBJ1-4; D remains unclear. V shed 5 bases and J shed 8 bases, with 27 bases lying between them. The germline V gene has CDR1 SGHVS and CDR2 FNYEAQ. This CDR3 comprises 18 residues. DNA of the CDR3: TGTGCCAGCAGCCGACGGGGAAGCGGGAATGCCGTTTTCGAAAAACTGTTTTTT. Residues: CASSRRGSGNAVFEKLFF.

The rearrangement links TRBV27 to TRBJ1-2, with D perhaps matching TRBD1 (6 bases). The CDR3 spans 19 residues. Trimming removed 2 bases at V and 4 bases at J, with 26 bases between. Germline V gene lookup returns CDR1 MNHEY and CDR2 SMNVEV (reference sequence). CDR3: CASSLRPRRGSQGSYGYTF. CDR3 coding DNA: TGTGCCAGCAGTTTACGACCTCGGAGAGGTTCGCAGGGGTCCTATGGCTACACCTTC.

The chain is built from TRBV7-2 and TRBJ2-4; a weak D match, TRBD1 (6 bases). The CDR3 loop spans 15 amino acids. Germline lookup yields CDR1 SGHTA and CDR2 FQGNSA. V lost 1 base and J 4 bases, leaving 11 bases between the germline ends. The CDR3 bases are TGTGCCAGCAGCTTAGTACAGGGTATGAAAAACATTCAGTACTTC. Protein product: CASSLVQGMKNIQYF.

This clone occurred a few times. The gene calls are TRBV4-1 and TRBJ1-2, with D perhaps TRBD1 (5 bases). Germline CDR1 and CDR2: MGHRA and YSYEKL. V was clipped by 0 bases and J by 4 bases, with 15 bases between them. The CDR3 runs 16 residues. The CDR3, as DNA: TGCGCCAGCAGCCAAGATCCCGGAGGGACGGCCTATGGCTACACCTTC. It translates to CASSQDPGGTAYGYTF.

The J gene is TRBJ2-2, the V gene TRBV7-2, with D maybe TRBD2 (5 bases). This CDR3 comprises 16 residues. The germline gives CDR1 SGHTA, CDR2 FQGNSA. The ends were cut back, 2 bases at V and 2 bases at J, with 12 bases in the middle. The CDR3 sequence is CASSLRLGLNTGELFF. The CDR3, as DNA: TGTGCCAGCAGCTTACGACTCGGACTTAACACCGGGGAGCTGTTTTTT.

Points on this clone: One junction end disagrees with the germline gene, perhaps due to a read error. This chain's CDR3 is CKTGTRDNEQFF. The CDR3 DNA sequence: TGCAAAACCGGGACAAGGGACAATGAGCAGTTCTTC. The chain combines TRBV2 with TRBJ2-1; a possible D gene is TRBD1 (6 bases). The CDR3 has 12 amino acids. Germline loops: CDR1 SNHLY, CDR2 FYNNEI.

The chain combines TRBV20-1 with TRBJ2-7; D is unclear. The CDR3 has 11 amino acids. The V gene lost 0 bases and the J gene lost 4 bases, with 4 bases spanning the gap. Germline CDR1 reads DFQATT; CDR2 reads SNEGSKA (reference sequence). The CDR3 region is CSARDKYEQYF. CDR3 nucleotide sequence: TGCAGTGCTAGAGACAAGTACGAGCAGTACTTC.

This clone was observed many times. V gene TRBV19 combines with J gene TRBJ1-5, with D hard to call. The ends were cut back, 2 bases at V and 3 bases at J, with 8 bases in the middle. This CDR3 is built from 14 residues. Germline V gene sequence: CDR1 LNHDA, CDR2 SQIVND (reference sequence). As DNA, the CDR3 is TGTGCCAGTAGTATATCGGAACCCAATCAGCCCCAGCATTTT. Translated: CASSISEPNQPQHF.